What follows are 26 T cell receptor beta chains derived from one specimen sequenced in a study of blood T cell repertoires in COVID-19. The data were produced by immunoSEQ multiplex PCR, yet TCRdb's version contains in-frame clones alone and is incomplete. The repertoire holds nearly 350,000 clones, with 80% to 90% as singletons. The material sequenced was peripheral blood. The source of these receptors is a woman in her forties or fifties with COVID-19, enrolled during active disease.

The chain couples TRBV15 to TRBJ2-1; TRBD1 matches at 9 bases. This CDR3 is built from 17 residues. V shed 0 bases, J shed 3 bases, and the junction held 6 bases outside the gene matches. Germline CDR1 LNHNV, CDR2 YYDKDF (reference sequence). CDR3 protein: CATSRDPGQGRYNEQFF. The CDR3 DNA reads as TGTGCCACCAGCAGAGACCCGGGACAGGGCCGCTACAATGAGCAGTTCTTC.

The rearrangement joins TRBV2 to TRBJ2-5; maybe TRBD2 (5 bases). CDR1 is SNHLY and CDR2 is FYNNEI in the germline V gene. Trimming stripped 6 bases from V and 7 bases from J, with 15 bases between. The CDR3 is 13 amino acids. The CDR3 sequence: CASSVNLEGTQYF. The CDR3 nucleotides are TGTGCCAGCAGCGTCAACTTAGAGGGGACCCAGTACTTC.

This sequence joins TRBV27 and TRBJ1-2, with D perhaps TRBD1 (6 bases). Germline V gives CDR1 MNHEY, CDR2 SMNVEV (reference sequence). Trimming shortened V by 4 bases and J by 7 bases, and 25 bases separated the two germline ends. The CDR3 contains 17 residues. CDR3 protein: CASSSLMNRDWSTGYTF. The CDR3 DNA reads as TGTGCCAGCAGTTCTCTCATGAACAGGGATTGGTCGACTGGCTACACCTTC.

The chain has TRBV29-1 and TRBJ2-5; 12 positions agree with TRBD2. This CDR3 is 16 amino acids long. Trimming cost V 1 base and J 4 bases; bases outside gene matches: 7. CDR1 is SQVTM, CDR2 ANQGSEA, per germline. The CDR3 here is CSVEVGLAGPVETQYF. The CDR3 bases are TGCAGCGTTGAAGTGGGACTAGCGGGTCCTGTAGAGACCCAGTACTTC.

The CDR3 sequence is CASSWRYTYNEQFF. CDR3 DNA sequence: TGTGCCAGCAGCTGGAGGTATACCTACAATGAGCAGTTCTTC. The gene calls are TRBV7-9 and TRBJ2-1, with D tentatively TRBD2 (5 bases). Germline V gene sequence: CDR1 SEHNR, CDR2 FQNEAQ (reference sequence). The CDR3 is 14 amino acids. V lost 4 bases and J lost 2, with 9 bases in between.

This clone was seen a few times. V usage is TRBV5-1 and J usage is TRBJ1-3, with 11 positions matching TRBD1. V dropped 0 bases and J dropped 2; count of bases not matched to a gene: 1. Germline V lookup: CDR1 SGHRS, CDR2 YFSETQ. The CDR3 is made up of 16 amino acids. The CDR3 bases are TGCGCCAGCAGCTTGGTGGGACAGGGGGCTGGAAACACCATATATTTT. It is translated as CASSLVGQGAGNTIYF.

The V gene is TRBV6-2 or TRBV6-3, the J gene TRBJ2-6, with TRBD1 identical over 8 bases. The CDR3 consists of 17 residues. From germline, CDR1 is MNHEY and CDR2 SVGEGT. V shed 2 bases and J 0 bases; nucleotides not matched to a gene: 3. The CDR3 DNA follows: TGTGCCAGCAGTTACGGGACAGGACTCTCTGGGGCCAACGTCCTGACTTTC. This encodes CASSYGTGLSGANVLTF.

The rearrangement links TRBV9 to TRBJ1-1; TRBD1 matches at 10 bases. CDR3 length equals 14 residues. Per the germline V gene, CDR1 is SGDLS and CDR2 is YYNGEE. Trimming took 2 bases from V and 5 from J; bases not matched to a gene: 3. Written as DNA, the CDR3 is TGTGCCAGCAGCGTGACAGGGGGCGTAACTGAAGCTTTCTTT. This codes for CASSVTGGVTEAFF.

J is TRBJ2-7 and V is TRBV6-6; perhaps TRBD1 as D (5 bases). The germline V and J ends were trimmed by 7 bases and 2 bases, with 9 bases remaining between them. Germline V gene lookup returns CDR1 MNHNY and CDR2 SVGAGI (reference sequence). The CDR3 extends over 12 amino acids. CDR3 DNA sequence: TGTGCCAGCACCAAGGGGCCCTACGAGCAGTACTTC. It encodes CASTKGPYEQYF.

The CDR3 DNA follows: TGTGCCAGCATACCTACGGGACAGGGAGGGACCCAGCATTTT. This gives the protein CASIPTGQGGTQHF. This rearrangement joins TRBV2 to TRBJ1-5; 9 bases line up with TRBD1. The V gene's germline CDR1 is SNHLY and CDR2 FYNNEI. The length of the CDR3 is 14 residues. V dropped 7 bases and J dropped 11; count of bases not matched to a gene: 12. Drawing the rest from reference TRBV2 and TRBJ1-5, the complete variable domain is EPEVTQTPSHQVTQMGQEVILRCVPISNHLYFYWYRQILGQKVEFLVSFYNNEISEKSEIFDDQFSVERPDGSNFTLKIRSTKLEDSAMYFCASIPTGQGGTQHFGDGTRLSIL.

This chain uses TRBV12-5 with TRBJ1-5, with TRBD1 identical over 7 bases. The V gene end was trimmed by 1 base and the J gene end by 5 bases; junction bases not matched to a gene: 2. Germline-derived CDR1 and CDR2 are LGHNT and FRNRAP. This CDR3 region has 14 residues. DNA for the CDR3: TGTGCTAGTGGTTTGGACACAGGGGATCAGCCCCAGCATTTT. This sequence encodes CASGLDTGDQPQHF.

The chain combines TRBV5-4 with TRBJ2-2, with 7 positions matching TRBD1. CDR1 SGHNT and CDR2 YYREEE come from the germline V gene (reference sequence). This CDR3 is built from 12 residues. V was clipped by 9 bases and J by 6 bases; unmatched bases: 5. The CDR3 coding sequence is TGTGCCACGCACAGGGGTTCCGGGGAGCTGTTTTTT. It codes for CATHRGSGELFF.

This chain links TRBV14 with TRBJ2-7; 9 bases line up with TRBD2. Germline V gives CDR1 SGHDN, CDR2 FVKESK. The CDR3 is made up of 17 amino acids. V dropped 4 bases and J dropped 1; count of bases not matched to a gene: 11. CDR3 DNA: TGTGCCAGCAGCCCCTCACCCGGACTAGCGAAATCCTACGAGCAGTACTTC. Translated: CASSPSPGLAKSYEQYF.

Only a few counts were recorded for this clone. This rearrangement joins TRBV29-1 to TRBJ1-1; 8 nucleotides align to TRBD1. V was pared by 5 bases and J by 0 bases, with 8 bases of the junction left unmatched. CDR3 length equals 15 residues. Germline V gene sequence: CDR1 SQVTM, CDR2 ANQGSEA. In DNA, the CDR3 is TGCAGCGTTCCAAACGCAGGGGGCTTGAACACTGAAGCTTTCTTT. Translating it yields CSVPNAGGLNTEAFF.

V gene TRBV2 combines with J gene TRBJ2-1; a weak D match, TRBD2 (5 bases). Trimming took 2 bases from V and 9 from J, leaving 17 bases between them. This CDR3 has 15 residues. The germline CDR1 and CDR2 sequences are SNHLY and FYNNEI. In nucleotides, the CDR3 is TGTGCCAGCAGTGAACGGGTAGCGATCGGGGTTGAGCAGTTCTTC. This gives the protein CASSERVAIGVEQFF.

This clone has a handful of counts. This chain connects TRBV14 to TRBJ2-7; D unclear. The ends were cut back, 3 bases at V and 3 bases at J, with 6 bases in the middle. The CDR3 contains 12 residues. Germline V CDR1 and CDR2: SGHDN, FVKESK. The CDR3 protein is CASSQRSYEQYF. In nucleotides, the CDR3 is TGTGCCAGCAGCCAGAGAAGCTACGAGCAGTACTTC.

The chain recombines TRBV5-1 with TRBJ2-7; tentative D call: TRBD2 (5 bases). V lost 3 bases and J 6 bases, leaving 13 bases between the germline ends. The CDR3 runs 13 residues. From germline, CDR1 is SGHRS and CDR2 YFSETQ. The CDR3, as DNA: TGCGCCAGCAGCTACGGACCTGCGGGCGAGCAGTACTTC. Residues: CASSYGPAGEQYF. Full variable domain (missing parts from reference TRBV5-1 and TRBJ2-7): KAGVTQTPRYLIKTRGQQVTLSCSPISGHRSVSWYQQTPGQGLQFLFEYFSETQRNKGNFPGRFSGRQFSNSRSEMNVSTLELGDSALYLCASSYGPAGEQYFGPGTRLTVT.

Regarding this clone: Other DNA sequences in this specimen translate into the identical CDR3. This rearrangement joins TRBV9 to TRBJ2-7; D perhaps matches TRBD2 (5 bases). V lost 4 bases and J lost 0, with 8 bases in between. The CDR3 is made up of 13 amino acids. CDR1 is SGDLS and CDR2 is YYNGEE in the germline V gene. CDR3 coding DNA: TGTGCCAGCAGCACCACTAGCTCCTACGAGCAGTACTTC. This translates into CASSTTSSYEQYF.

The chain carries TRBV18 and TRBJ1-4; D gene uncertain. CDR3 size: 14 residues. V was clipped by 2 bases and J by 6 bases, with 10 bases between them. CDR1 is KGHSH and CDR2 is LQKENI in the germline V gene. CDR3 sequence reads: CASSPEGWDEKLFF. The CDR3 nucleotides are TGTGCCAGCTCACCAGAGGGCTGGGATGAAAAACTGTTTTTT.

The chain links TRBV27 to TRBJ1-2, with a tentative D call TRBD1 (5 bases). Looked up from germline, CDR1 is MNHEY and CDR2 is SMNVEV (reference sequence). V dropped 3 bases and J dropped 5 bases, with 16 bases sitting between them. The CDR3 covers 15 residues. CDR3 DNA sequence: TGTGCCAGCAGTTTCACAAGGGGATATGGGTATGGCTACACCTTC. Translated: CASSFTRGYGYGYTF.

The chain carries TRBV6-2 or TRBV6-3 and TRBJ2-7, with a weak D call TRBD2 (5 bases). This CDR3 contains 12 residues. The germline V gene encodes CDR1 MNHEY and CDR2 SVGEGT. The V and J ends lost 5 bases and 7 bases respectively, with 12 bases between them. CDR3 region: CASSPPRGEQYF. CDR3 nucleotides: TGTGCCAGCAGTCCCCCCCGCGGGGAGCAGTACTTC.

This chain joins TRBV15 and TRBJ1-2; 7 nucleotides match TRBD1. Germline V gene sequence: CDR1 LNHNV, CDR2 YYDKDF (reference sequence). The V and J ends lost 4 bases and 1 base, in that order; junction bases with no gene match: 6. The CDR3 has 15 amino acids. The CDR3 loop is CATSTNRGLNYGYTF. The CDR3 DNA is TGTGCCACCAGCACAAACAGGGGACTTAACTATGGCTACACCTTC. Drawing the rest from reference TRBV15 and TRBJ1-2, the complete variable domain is DAMVIQNPRYQVTQFGKPVTLSCSQTLNHNVMYWYQQKSSQAPKLLFHYYDKDFNNEADTPDNFQSRRPNTSFCFLDIRSPGLGDTAMYLCATSTNRGLNYGYTFGSGTRLTVV.

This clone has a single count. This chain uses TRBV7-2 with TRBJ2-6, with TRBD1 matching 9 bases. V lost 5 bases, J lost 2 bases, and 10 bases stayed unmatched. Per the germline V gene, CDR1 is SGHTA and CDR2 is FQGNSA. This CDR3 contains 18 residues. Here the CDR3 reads CASSKDRGAIPGANVLTF. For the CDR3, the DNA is TGTGCCAGCAGCAAAGACAGGGGGGCTATACCTGGGGCCAACGTCCTGACTTTC.

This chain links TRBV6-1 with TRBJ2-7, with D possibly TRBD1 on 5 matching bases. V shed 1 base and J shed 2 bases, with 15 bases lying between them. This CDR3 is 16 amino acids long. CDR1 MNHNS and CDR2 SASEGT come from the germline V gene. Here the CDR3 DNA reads TGTGCCAGCAGTGAAGTTAGGGGTGGCGGCCCCTACGAGCAGTACTTC. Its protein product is CASSEVRGGGPYEQYF.

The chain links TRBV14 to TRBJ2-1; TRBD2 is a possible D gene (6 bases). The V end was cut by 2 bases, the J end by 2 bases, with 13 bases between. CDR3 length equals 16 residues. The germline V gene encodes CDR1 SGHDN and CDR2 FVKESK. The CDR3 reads CASSQPPRTTYNEQFF. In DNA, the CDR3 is TGTGCCAGCAGCCAACCCCCCCGGACTACCTACAATGAGCAGTTCTTC.

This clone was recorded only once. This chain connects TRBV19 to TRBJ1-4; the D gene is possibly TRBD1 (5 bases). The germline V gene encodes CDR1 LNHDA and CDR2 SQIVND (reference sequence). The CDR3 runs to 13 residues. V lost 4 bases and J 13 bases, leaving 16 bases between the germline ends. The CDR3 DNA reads TGTGCCAGTAGTACTGAATGGGACTCGGGACTGTTTTTT. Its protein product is CASSTEWDSGLFF. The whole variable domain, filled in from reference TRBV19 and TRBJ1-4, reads DGGITQSPKYLFRKEGQNVTLSCEQNLNHDAMYWYRQDPGQGLRLIYYSQIVNDFQKGDIAEGYSVSREKKESFPLTVTSAQKNPTAFYLCASSTEWDSGLFFGSGTQLSVL.